This T cell receptor beta chain was obtained from a study of shared clonotypes between healthy human individuals. Sequenced by immunoSEQ multiplex PCR; TCRdb stores in-frame clones only, minus some. Among some 2,000,000 clones listed, approximately 95% were seen once. Material: naive CD4+ T cells sorted from blood. As to subset: CD45RA+ positively selected. This receptor was obtained from a man aged 18 to 29 in good health.

The CDR3 DNA reads as TGTGCCAGTAGTATGACTAGCGGGGGGGCCAGAGAGCAGTACTTC. Amino acids: CASSMTSGGAREQYF. The chain has TRBV19 and TRBJ2-7, with 14 bases identical to TRBD2. Trimming took 3 bases from V and 7 from J; bases not matched to a gene: 5. This CDR3 spans 15 amino acids. Germline loops: CDR1 LNHDA, CDR2 SQIVND (reference sequence).